A single sample is the source of the 10 T cell receptor beta chains below, sequenced in a study of T-cell reconstitution after alpha-beta-depleted transplantation in children (dated by TCRdb to about 2016). Libraries were made using PCR. Data came from an Illumina HiSeq 2500. TCR library preparation used molecular barcoding, with unique molecular identifiers applied to normalize quantification of the TCRbeta repertoire. Clones were called with MiXCR by TCRdb after fastp trimmed the public reads at Q25, and only in-frame beta chains were retained. When rows share a CDR3 protein, they turn into one entry using the most common DNA and genes. A total of almost 500,000 distinct CDR3 sequences appear in this sample, roughly 10% of them only once. The ten largest account for 2% of the sample. The treatment or condition tag for this specimen amounts to: allogeneic hematopoietic cell transplantation with graft depleted of TCRalphabeta T cells and CD19 B cells.

The source was PBMCs, collected before TCRalphabeta/CD19-depleted stem cell transplant. These receptors were taken from a child aged 2-15 years with inherited bone marrow failure, due to receive a stem cell transplant.

This clonotype was counted ten times or more. This chain uses TRBV7-9 with TRBJ2-7, with TRBD2 matching over 10 bases. CDR3 length equals 15 residues. V dropped 0 bases and J dropped 7; count of bases not matched to a gene: 6. CDR1 is SEHNR and CDR2 is FQNEAQ in the germline V gene (reference sequence). The CDR3 region is CASSLAAGGPWEQYF. For the CDR3, the DNA is TGTGCCAGCAGCTTAGCAGCGGGAGGGCCTTGGGAGCAGTACTTC.

This clonotype has a count of ten or more. In nucleotides, the CDR3 is TGTGCCAGCAGCTCCTTGGACCGTAGCTGGCAGTTCTTC. As protein: CASSSLDRSWQFF. V and J are TRBV7-2 and TRBJ2-1; D ambiguous. There are 13 residues in the CDR3. The V gene lost 4 bases and the J gene lost 12 bases, with 16 bases spanning the gap. CDR1 SGHTA and CDR2 FQGNSA come from the germline V gene.

A word on this clonotype: A clone one base away is much larger, so this may be a read error. The chain has TRBV28 and TRBJ1-4; 7 positions agree with TRBD1. The CDR3 spans 15 residues. Looked up from germline, CDR1 is MDHEN and CDR2 is SYDVKM. The V segment lost 3 bases and the J segment 4 bases; nucleotides outside the gene matches: 5. The CDR3 protein is CASSFGTDLNEKLFF. Written as DNA, the CDR3 is TGTGCCAGCAGTTTTGGGACAGACCTTAATGAAAAACTGTTTTTT. Drawing the rest from reference TRBV28 and TRBJ1-4, the complete variable domain is DVKVTQSSRYLVKRTGEKVFLECVQDMDHENMFWYRQDPGLGLRLIYFSYDVKMKEKGDIPEGYSVSREKKERFSLILESASTNQTSMYLCASSFGTDLNEKLFFGSGTQLSVL.

This clonotype has ten or more counts. The chain recombines TRBV20-1 with TRBJ2-5; the match to TRBD1 covers 9 bases. Trimming cost V 6 bases and J 5 bases; bases outside gene matches: 4. The CDR3 extends over 12 amino acids. Looked up from germline, CDR1 is DFQATT and CDR2 is SNEGSKA (reference sequence). CDR3 amino acids: CSAWDREETQYF. CDR3 DNA sequence: TGCAGTGCGTGGGACAGGGAGGAGACCCAGTACTTC.

There are a few counts of this clonotype. The chain employs TRBV20-1 and TRBJ2-1; 9 bases agree with TRBD2. The CDR3 is 14 amino acids. The V and J ends lost 3 bases and 9 bases, in that order; junction bases with no gene match: 9. Germline V gene data show CDR1 as DFQATT and CDR2 as SNEGSKA (reference sequence). This CDR3 is CSARLAGGRGEQFF. The CDR3 DNA reads as TGCAGTGCTAGGCTTGCGGGAGGGCGGGGTGAGCAGTTCTTC.

This clonotype was counted ten times or more. This chain uses TRBV10-2 with TRBJ2-3, with 11 nucleotides matching TRBD2. CDR1 is WSHSY and CDR2 is SAAADI in the germline V gene. This CDR3 is 19 amino acids long. Unmatched junction bases numbered 15, after V lost 4 bases and J lost 3 bases. This CDR3 is CASSGPMVAGGRMTDTQYF. In DNA, the CDR3 is TGCGCCAGCAGTGGTCCGATGGTAGCGGGAGGGCGGATGACAGATACGCAGTATTTT.

This clonotype was counted at least ten times. V is TRBV5-1 and J is TRBJ2-5; unclear D gene. This CDR3 has 15 amino acids. CDR1 SGHRS and CDR2 YFSETQ come from the germline V gene. The germline V and J ends were trimmed by 4 bases and 1 base, with 14 bases remaining between them. For the CDR3, the DNA is TGCGCCAGCAGCCTTTCCCGACTCGTCCAAGAGACCCAGTACTTC. As protein: CASSLSRLVQETQYF.

This clonotype was seen at least ten times. J is TRBJ2-1 and V is TRBV7-2; 9 positions agree with TRBD2. CDR1 and CDR2 (germline): SGHTA, FQGNSA. V lost 0 bases, J lost 2 bases, and 2 bases stayed unmatched. The CDR3 runs 16 residues. The CDR3 coding sequence is TGTGCCAGCAGCTTAGCCGGACTAGCGCCCTACAATGAGCAGTTCTTC. This codes for CASSLAGLAPYNEQFF. Full variable domain (remainder filled in from reference TRBV7-2 and TRBJ2-1): GAGVSQSPSNKVTEKGKDVELRCDPISGHTALYWYRQSLGQGLEFLIYFQGNSAPDKSGLPSDRFSAERTGGSVSTLTIQRTQQEDSAVYLCASSLAGLAPYNEQFFGPGTRLTVL.

This clonotype was seen ten or more times. This chain connects TRBV15 to TRBJ2-7; D not resolved. Germline CDR1 reads LNHNV; CDR2 reads YYDKDF (reference sequence). The V end was cut by 0 bases, the J end by 1 base, with 7 bases between. The CDR3 extends over 14 amino acids. CDR3 nucleotides: TGTGCCACCAGCAGAGATGGCGGATCCTACGAGCAGTACTTC. Its protein is CATSRDGGSYEQYF.

The chain joins TRBV6-2 or TRBV6-3 to TRBJ2-6; 7 positions match TRBD1. The CDR3 is 18 residues long. Germline CDR1 reads MNHEY; CDR2 reads SVGEGT. Unmatched junction bases numbered 9, after V lost 2 bases and J lost 2 bases. CDR3 region: CASSYPAGGFPGANVLTF. The CDR3 DNA is TGTGCCAGCAGTTACCCGGCAGGGGGTTTTCCTGGGGCCAACGTCCTGACTTTC.